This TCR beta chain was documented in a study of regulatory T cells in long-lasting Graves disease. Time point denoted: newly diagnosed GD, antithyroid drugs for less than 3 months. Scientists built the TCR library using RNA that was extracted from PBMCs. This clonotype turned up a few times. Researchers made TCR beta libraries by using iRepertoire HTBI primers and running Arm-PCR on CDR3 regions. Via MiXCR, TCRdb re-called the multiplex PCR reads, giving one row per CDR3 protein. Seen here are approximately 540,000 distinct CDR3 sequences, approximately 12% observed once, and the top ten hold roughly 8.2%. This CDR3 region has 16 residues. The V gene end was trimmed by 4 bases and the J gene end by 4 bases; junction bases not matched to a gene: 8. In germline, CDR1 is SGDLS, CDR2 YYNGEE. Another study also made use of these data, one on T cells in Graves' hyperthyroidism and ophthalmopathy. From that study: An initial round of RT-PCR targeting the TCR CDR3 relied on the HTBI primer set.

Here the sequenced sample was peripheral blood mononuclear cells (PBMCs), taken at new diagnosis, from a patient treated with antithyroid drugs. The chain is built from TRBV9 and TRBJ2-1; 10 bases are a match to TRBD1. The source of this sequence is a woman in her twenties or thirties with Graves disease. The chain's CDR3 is CASSFLTGGAYNEQFF. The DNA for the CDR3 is TGTGCCAGCAGCTTTTTGACAGGGGGCGCTTACAATGAGCAGTTCTTC.